This T cell receptor (beta chain) was captured in a study of T cell responses to AZD1222 COVID-19 vaccine. Study findings and constraints: Clonal diversity was possibly underestimated, and the donors were mostly white British, with more females.

Clones were read by immunoSEQ multiplex PCR, and TCRdb kept only the in-frame ones, dropping some. Here the sample spans roughly 200,000 clones, almost 90% being singletons. The germline V gene has CDR1 SNHLY and CDR2 FYNNEI. V gave up 7 bases and J gave up 1 base, with 6 bases separating them. The CDR3 length is 12 residues. As for this clone: Its matching antigen is unknown.

The sequencing here drew on peripheral blood, taken on day 0 of AZD1222 vaccination. This clonotype was sampled from an adult in good health. The chain combines TRBV2 with TRBJ2-3; D unresolved. The CDR3 nucleotides are TGTGCCAGCAACGGCCGCACAGATACGCAGTATTTT. Translating it yields CASNGRTDTQYF.